This T cell receptor (beta chain) was sequenced for a study of CD8 T cells in Susac syndrome. Turning to the study itself: Each patient with Susac syndrome, at the time of blood draw, was therapy-naive, on corticosteroids, or on intravenous immunoglobulin alone.

RNA totalling roughly 0.45 to 1 ug underwent reverse transcription with random hexamers. The amplification used immunoSEQ multiplex PCR on TCR beta CDR3; it spanned 54 Vbeta and 13 Jbeta. Via MiXCR, TCRdb re-called the immunoSEQ multiplex PCR reads, giving one row per CDR3 protein. The repertoire holds 200,000 to 250,000 distinct CDR3 sequences, with around 93% as singletons. As to this clonotype: Its cognate antigen is unknown.

Patients with Susac syndrome fulfilled recently defined diagnostic criteria for definite or probable disease. Study results and caveats: The Susac syndrome CD4+ T cell repertoires displayed no clonal expansion.

The TCR originated in a human donor with Susac syndrome. The material sequenced was CD4+ T cells from PBMCs.

CDR3 DNA sequence: TGTGCCAGCAGTGCGACTAAGGGGCATCAGTATTTT. This gives the protein CASSATKGHQYF. The chain uses TRBV25-1 and TRBJ2-3; possibly TRBD1 or TRBD2 for D (5 bases each). V dropped 4 bases and J dropped 12 bases, with 14 bases sitting between them. The germline V gene has CDR1 MGHDK and CDR2 SYGVNS. This CDR3 region has 12 residues.